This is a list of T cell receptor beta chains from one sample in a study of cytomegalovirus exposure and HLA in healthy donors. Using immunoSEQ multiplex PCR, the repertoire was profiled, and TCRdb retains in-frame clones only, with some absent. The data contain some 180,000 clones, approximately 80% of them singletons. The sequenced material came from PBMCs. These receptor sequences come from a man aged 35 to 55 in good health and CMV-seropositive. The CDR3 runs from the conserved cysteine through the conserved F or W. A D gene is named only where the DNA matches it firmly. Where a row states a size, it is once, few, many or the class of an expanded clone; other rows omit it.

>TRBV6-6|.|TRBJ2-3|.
TGTGCCAGCAGCCGACTTTCCCTGAGCACAGATACGCAGTATTTT
CASSRLSLSTDTQYF
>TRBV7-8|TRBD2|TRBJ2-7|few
TGTGCCAGCAGCTTTGGACTAGCGGGAGACTACGAGCAGTACTTC
CASSFGLAGDYEQYF
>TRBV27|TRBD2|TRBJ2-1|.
TGTGCCAGCAGTTTCATACTAGCGGGGCCTAATGAGCAGTTCTTC
CASSFILAGPNEQFF
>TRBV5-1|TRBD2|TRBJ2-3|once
TGCGCCAGCAGCTTGAGAGGCCAGACTAGCACGACCACAGATACGCAGTATTTT
CASSLRGQTSTTTDTQYF
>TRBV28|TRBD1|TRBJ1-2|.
TGTGCCAGCAGTTTACCAGAGGGACAGAACTATGGCTACACCTTC
CASSLPEGQNYGYTF
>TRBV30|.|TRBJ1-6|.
TGTGCCTGGAGGCCCAAACAGGATAGCTCCTATAATTCACCCCTCCACTTT
CAWRPKQDSSYNSPLHF
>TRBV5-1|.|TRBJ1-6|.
TGCGCCAGCAGCTTGGGACAGGTGGATTCACCCCTCCACTTT
CASSLGQVDSPLHF
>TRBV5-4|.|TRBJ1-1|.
TGTGCCAGCAGCTTGGGATTGGCGGGGAACACTGAAGCTTTCTTT
CASSLGLAGNTEAFF
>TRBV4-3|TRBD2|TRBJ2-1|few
TGCGCCAGCAGCCAAGGACCTAGCGGGAGGGGACCTGGTGAGCAGTTCTTC
CASSQGPSGRGPGEQFF
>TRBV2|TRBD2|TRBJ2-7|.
TGTGCCAGCAGGGGCGGGAGTTACGAGCAGTACTTC
CASRGGSYEQYF
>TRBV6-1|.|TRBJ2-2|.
TGTGCCAGCAGGCGGGACAGCCTGACCGGGGAGCTGTTTTTT
CASRRDSLTGELFF
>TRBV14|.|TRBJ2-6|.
TGTGCCAGCAGCCAAGGTCAAGGGAGCGGGGCCAACGTCCTGACTTTC
CASSQGQGSGANVLTF
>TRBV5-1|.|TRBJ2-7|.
TGCGCCAGCAGCTTGCTATCACAGGGCACCTACGAGCAGTACTTC
CASSLLSQGTYEQYF
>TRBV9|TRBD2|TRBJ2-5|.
TGTGCCAGCAGCGTAAGGGGAGCTAGCGGGGGAGAGACCCAGTACTTC
CASSVRGASGGETQYF
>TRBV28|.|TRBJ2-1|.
TGTGCCAGCAGCTCAGGGGGGCAACTCAATGAGCAGTTCTTC
CASSSGGQLNEQFF
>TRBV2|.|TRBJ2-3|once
TGTGCCAGCAGTCCGCCGACTAGGGATACGCAGTATTTT
CASSPPTRDTQYF
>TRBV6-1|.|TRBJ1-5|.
TGTGCCAGCAGGGATGAACAGGGCTGGCCCCAGCATTTT
CASRDEQGWPQHF
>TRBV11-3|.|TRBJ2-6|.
TGTGCCAGCAGCACAGGGACGTCTAGCTCTGGGGCCAACGTCCTGACTTTC
CASSTGTSSSGANVLTF
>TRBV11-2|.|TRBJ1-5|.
TGTGCCAGCAGCTTAAACTCCCATCAGCCCCAGCATTTT
CASSLNSHQPQHF
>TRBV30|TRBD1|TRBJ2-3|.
TGTGCCTGGAGTAAGAGGGCAGGGGGTAGGGATACGCAGTATTTT
CAWSKRAGGRDTQYF
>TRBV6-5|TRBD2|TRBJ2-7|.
TGTGCCAGCAGTTACCGCGGGGGTCCCTACGAGCAGTACTTC
CASSYRGGPYEQYF
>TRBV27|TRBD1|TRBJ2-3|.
TGTGCCAGCAGTTTGCAGGGGGCTATCACAGATACGCAGTATTTT
CASSLQGAITDTQYF
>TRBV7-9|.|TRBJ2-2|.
TGTGCCAGCAGCTCCCCCATAGCGAACACCGGGGAGCTGTTTTTT
CASSSPIANTGELFF